The 6 T cell receptor beta chains presented below share a single source sample, sequenced in a study of shared clonotypes between healthy human individuals. Produced via immunoSEQ multiplex PCR; TCRdb's table is partial and in-frame only. Of roughly 2.5 million clones listed, around nine tenths are singletons. Sequencing input: naive CD4+ T cells sorted from blood. Subset: CD45RA+ positively selected. The origin of the receptors is a young man in good health.

V gene TRBV5-1 combines with J gene TRBJ2-1, with 12 bases identical to TRBD2. J gave up 9 bases and V 7 bases, and 14 bases lay outside the gene matches. The CDR3 covers 16 residues. Germline V gene data show CDR1 as SGHRS and CDR2 as YFSETQ. The CDR3, as DNA: TGCGCCAGCCGAAGGACTAGCGGGGCCCAAACAGGTGAGCAGTTCTTC. Protein sequence: CASRRTSGAQTGEQFF.

The rearrangement joins TRBV2 to TRBJ2-1, with D perhaps given as TRBD1 or TRBD2 (5 bases each). Germline loops: CDR1 SNHLY, CDR2 FYNNEI. The CDR3 is 16 amino acids. Between the trimmed V and J ends, which lost 7 bases and 6 bases, there was a span of 22 bases. CDR3 DNA sequence: TGTGCCAGCACCAGGGACGGGTTCACCCTAGCCAATGAGCAGTTCTTC. The encoded protein is CASTRDGFTLANEQFF.

The chain employs TRBV5-1 and TRBJ1-4; D possibly corresponds to TRBD1 (5 bases). CDR1 and CDR2 from the germline V gene are SGHRS and YFSETQ. V was clipped by 2 bases and J by 0 bases, with 11 bases between them. The CDR3 contains 16 residues. The CDR3 reads CASSFDGASTNEKLFF. The CDR3 bases are TGCGCCAGCAGCTTCGACGGGGCATCAACTAATGAAAAACTGTTTTTT.

The chain joins TRBV4-1 to TRBJ1-4; 7 positions match TRBD1. Trimming removed 2 bases from V and 3 bases from J; junction bases left unmatched: 3. Germline CDR1 is MGHRA and CDR2 is YSYEKL. The CDR3 extends over 15 amino acids. The CDR3 DNA reads TGCGCCAGCAGCCAACAAACAGGGGCTAATGAAAAACTGTTTTTT. Translated: CASSQQTGANEKLFF.

The genes are TRBV15 and TRBJ2-7; D is undetermined. In germline, CDR1 is LNHNV, CDR2 YYDKDF (reference sequence). Between the trimmed V and J ends, which lost 1 base and 3 bases, there was a span of 16 bases. The CDR3 loop spans 16 amino acids. The CDR3 DNA reads TGTGCCACCAGCAGAGCTCTATTGGCTAGGCTCTACGAGCAGTACTTC. Translated: CATSRALLARLYEQYF.

V and J are TRBV9 and TRBJ2-1; maybe TRBD2 (6 bases). V lost 0 bases and J 9 bases, leaving 16 bases between the germline ends. The CDR3 contains 15 residues. Germline V gene sequence: CDR1 SGDLS, CDR2 YYNGEE. The CDR3 sequence is CASSVGGENAGEQFF. CDR3 nucleotide sequence: TGTGCCAGCAGCGTAGGGGGGGAGAATGCGGGTGAGCAGTTCTTC.